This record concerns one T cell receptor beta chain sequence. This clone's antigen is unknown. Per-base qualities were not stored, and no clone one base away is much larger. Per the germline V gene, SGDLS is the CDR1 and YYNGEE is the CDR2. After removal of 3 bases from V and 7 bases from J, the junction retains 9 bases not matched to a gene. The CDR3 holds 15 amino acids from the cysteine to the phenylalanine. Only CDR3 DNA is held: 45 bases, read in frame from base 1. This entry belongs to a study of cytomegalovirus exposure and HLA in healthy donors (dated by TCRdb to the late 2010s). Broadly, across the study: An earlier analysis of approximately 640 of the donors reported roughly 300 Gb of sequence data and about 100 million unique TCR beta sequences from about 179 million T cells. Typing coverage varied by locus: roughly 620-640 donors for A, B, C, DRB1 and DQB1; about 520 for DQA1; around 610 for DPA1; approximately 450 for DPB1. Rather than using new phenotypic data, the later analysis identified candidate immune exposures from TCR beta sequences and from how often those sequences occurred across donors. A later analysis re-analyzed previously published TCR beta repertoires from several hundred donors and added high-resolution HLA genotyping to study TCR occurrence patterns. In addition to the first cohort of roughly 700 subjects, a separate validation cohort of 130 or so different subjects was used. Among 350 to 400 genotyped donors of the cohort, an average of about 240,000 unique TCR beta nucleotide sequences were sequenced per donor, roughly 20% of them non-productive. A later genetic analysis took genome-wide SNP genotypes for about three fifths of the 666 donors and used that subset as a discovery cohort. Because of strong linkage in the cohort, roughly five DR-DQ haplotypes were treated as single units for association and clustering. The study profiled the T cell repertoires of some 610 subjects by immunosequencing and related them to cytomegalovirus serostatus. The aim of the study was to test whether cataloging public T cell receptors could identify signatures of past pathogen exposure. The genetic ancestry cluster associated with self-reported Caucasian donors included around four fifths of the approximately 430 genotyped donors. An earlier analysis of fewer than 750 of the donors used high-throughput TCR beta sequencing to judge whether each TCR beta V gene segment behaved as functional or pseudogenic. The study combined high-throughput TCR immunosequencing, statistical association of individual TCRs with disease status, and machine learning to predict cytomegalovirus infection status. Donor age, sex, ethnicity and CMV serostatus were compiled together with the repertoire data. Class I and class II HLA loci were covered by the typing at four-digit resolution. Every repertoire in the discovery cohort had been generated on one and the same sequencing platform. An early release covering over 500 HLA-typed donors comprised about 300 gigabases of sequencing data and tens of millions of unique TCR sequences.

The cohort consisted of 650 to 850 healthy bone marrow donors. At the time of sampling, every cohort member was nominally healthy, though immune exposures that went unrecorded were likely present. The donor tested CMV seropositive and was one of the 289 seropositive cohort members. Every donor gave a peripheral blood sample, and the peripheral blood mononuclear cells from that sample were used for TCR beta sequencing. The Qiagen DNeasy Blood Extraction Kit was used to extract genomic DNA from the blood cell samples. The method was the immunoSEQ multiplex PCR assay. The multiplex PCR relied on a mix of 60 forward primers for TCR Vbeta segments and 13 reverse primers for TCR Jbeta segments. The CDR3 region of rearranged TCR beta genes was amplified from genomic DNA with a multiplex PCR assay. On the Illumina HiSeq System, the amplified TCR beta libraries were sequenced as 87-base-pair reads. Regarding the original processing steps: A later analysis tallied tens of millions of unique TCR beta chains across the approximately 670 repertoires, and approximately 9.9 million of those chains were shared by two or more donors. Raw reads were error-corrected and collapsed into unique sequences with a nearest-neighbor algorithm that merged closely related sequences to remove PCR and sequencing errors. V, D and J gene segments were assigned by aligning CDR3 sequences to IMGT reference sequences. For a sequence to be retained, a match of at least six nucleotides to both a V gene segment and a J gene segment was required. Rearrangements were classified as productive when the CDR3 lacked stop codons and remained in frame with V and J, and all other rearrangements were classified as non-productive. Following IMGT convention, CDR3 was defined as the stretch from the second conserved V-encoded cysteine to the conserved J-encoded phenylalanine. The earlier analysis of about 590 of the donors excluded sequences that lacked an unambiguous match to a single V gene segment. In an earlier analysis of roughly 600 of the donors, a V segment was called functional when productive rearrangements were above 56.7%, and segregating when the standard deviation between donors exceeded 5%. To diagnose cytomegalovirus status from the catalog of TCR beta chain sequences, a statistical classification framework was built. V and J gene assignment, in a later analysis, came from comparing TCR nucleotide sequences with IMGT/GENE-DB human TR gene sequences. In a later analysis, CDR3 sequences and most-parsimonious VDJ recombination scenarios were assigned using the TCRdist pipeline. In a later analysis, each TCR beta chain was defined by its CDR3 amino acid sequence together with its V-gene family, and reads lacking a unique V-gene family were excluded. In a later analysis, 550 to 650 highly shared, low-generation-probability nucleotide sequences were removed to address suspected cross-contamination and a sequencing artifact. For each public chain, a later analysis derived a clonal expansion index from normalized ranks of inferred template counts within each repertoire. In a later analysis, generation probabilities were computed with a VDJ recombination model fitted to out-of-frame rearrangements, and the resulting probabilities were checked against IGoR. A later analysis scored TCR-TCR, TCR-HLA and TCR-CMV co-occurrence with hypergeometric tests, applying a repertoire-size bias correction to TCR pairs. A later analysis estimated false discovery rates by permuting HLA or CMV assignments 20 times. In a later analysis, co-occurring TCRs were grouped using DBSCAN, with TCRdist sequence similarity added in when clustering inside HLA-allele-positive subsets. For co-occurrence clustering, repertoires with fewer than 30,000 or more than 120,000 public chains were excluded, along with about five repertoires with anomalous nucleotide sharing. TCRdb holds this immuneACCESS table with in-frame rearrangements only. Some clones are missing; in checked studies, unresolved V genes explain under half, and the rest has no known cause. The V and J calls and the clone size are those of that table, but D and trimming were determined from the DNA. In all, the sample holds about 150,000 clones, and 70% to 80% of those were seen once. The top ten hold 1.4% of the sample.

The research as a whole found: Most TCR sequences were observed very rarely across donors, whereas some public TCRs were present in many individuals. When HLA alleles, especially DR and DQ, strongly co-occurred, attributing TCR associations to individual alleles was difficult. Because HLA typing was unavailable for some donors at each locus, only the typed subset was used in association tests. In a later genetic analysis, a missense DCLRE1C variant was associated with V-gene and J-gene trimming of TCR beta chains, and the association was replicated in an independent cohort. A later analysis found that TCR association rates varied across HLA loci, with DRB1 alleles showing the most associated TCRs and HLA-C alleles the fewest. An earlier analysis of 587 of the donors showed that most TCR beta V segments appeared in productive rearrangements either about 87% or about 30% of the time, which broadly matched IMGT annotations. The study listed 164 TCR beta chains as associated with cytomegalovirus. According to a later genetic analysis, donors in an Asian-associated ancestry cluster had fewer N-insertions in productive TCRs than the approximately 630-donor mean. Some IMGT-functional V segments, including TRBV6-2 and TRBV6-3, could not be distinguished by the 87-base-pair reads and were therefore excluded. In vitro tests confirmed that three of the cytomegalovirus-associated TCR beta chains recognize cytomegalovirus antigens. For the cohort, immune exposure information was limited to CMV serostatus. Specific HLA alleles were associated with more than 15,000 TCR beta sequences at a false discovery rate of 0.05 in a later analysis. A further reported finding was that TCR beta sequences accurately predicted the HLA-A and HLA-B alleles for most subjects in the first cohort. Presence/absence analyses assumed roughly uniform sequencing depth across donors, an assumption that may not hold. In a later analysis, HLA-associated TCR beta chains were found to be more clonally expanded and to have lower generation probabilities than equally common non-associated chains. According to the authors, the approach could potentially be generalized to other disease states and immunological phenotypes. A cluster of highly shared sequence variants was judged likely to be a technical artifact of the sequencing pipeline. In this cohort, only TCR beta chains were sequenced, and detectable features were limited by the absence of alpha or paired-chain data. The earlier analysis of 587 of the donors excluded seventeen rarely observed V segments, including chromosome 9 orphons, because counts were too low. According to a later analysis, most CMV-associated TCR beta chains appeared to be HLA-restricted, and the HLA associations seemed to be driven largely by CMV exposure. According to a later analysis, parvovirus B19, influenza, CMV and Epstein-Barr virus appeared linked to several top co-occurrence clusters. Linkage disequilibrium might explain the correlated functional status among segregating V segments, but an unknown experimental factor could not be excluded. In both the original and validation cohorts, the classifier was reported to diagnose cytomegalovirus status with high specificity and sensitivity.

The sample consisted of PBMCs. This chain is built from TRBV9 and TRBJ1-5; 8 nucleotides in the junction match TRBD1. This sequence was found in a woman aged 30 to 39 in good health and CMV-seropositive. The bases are TGTGCCAGCAGCGCGACAGGGGCCACGGGCCAGCCCCAGCATTTT. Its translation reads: CASSATGATGQPQHF.